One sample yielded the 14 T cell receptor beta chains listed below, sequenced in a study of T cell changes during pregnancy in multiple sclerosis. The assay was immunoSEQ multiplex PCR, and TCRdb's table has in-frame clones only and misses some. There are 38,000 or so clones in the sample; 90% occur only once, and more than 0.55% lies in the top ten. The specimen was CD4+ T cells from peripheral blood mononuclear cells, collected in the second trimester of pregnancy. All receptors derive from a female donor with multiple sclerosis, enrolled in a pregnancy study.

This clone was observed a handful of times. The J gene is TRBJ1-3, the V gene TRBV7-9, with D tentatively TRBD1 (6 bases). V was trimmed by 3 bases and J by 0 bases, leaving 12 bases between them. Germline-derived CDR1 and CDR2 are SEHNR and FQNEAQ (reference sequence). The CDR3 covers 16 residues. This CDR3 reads CASSFTGQSSGNTIYF. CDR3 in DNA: TGTGCCAGCAGCTTTACCGGACAGAGCTCTGGAAACACCATATATTTT.

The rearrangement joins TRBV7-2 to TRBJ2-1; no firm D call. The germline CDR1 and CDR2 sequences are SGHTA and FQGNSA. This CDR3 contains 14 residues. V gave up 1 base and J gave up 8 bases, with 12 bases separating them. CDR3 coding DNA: TGTGCCAGCAGCTTAGGTCGCCCTAATGATGAGCAGTTCTTC. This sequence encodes CASSLGRPNDEQFF.

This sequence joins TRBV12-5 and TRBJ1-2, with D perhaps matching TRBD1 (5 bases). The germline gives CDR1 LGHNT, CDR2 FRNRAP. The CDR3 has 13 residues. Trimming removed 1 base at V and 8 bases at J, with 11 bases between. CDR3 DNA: TGTGCTAGTGGTTTGGGGGGGGAAATGGGCTACACCTTC. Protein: CASGLGGEMGYTF.

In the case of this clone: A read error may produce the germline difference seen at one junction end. As DNA, the CDR3 is TGTGCCAGCAGCCTAGCTAGCGGGGCTAGCACAGATACGCAGTATTTT. Amino acid sequence: CASSLASGASTDTQYF. This sequence joins TRBV7-6 and TRBJ2-3; TRBD2 matches 9 bases. This CDR3 has 16 residues. Per germline, CDR1 SGHVS and CDR2 FNYEAQ.

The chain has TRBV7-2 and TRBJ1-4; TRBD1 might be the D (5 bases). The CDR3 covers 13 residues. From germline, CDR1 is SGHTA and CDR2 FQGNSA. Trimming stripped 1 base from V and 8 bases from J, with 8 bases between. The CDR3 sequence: CASSLVRGEKLFF. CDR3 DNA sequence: TGTGCCAGCAGCTTAGTTCGGGGGGAAAAACTGTTTTTT.

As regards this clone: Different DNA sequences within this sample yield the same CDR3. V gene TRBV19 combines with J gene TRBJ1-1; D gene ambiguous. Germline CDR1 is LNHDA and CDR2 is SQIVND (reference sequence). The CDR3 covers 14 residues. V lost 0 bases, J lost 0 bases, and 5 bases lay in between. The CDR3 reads CASSIEGVNTEAFF. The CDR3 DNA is TGTGCCAGTAGTATAGAGGGCGTGAACACTGAAGCTTTCTTT.

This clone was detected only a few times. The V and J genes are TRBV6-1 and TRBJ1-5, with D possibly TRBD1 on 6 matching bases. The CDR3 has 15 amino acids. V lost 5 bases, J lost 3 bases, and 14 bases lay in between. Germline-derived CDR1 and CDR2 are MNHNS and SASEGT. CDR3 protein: CASSHRDRSNQPQHF. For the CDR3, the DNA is TGTGCCAGCAGTCACAGGGATCGATCCAATCAGCCCCAGCATTTT.

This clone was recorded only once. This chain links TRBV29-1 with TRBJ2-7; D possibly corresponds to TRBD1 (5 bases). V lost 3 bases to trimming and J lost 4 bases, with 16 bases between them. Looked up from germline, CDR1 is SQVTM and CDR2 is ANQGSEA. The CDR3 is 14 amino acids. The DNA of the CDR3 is TGCAGCGTTGACAGGCAGGGTCTAGGGTACGAGCAGTACTTC. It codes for CSVDRQGLGYEQYF.

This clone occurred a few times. CDR3: CASSALLLAGARDTQYF. The CDR3 coding sequence is TGTGCCAGCTCAGCCTTACTACTAGCGGGAGCGAGAGATACGCAGTATTTT. The chain carries TRBV18 and TRBJ2-3; TRBD2 matches 11 bases. Germline-derived CDR1 and CDR2 are KGHSH and LQKENI. V lost 5 bases, J lost 5 bases, and 12 bases stayed unmatched. This CDR3 has 17 amino acids.

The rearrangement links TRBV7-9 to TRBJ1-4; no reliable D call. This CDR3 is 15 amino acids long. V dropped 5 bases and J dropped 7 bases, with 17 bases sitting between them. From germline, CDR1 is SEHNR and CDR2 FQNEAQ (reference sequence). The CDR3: CASSPTEIRGEKLFF. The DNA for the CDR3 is TGTGCCAGCAGCCCTACGGAGATTCGGGGTGAAAAACTGTTTTTT.

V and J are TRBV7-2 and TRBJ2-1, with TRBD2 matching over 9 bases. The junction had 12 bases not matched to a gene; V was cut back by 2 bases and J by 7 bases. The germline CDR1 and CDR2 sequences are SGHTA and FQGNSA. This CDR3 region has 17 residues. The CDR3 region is CASSLTPLAGTNNEQFF. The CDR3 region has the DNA TGTGCCAGCAGCTTAACGCCCCTAGCGGGAACTAATAATGAGCAGTTCTTC.

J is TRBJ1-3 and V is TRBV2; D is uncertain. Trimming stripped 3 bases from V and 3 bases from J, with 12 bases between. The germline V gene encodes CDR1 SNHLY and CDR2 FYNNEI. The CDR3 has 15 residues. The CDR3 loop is CASSDLLYSGNTIYF. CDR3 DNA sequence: TGTGCCAGCAGTGACCTACTGTACAGTGGAAACACCATATATTTT.

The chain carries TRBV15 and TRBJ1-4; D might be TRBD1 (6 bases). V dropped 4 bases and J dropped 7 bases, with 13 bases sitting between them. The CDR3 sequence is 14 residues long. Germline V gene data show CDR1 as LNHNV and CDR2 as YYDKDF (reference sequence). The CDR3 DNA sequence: TGTGCCACCAGCAAACAGGGTCCGGGTGAAAAACTGTTTTTT. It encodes CATSKQGPGEKLFF.

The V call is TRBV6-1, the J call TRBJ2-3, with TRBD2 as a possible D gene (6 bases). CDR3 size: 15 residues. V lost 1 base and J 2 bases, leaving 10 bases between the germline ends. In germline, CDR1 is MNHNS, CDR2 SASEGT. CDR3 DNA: TGTGCCAGCAGTGAAGGGAGGACTATCACAGATACGCAGTATTTT. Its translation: CASSEGRTITDTQYF.